The next 23 T cell receptor beta chains were all read from a single sample in a study of early T cells in non-severe SARS-CoV-2 infection (dated by TCRdb to the early 2020s). The method behind the library was 5' RACE. The instrument was a NextSeq 500. The public reads were run again by TCRdb, first through fastp at Q25 and then through MiXCR, and only productive beta chains were kept. Rows with a matching CDR3 protein are joined into one entry that keeps the most common DNA and genes. This sample lists around 79,000 distinct CDR3 sequences; about 11% were detected once. More than 10% of the sample goes to the ten largest clones. Source: whole blood, taken at baseline. These receptors all come from an adult who was a healthcare worker with PCR-confirmed SARS-CoV-2 infection or an uninfected control (not recorded which).

This clonotype came up many times. V gene TRBV5-1 combines with J gene TRBJ2-2; 9 bases map to TRBD1. The germline CDR1 and CDR2 sequences are SGHRS and YFSETQ. The ends lost 0 bases at V and 4 bases at J; junction bases unmatched: 13. The CDR3 is made up of 19 amino acids. The CDR3 here is CASSLETGGRILGTGELFF. Here the CDR3 DNA reads TGCGCCAGCAGCTTGGAAACAGGGGGCCGGATCCTGGGCACCGGGGAGCTGTTTTTT.

The J gene is TRBJ2-1, the V gene TRBV7-2; possibly TRBD2 for D (5 bases). Germline V gene sequence: CDR1 SGHTA, CDR2 FQGNSA. CDR3 length: 15 amino acids. V lost 1 base and J 0 bases, leaving 7 bases between the germline ends. CDR3 in DNA: TGTGCCAGCAGCTTAGGACTAACCTCCTACAATGAGCAGTTCTTC. It translates to CASSLGLTSYNEQFF.

This clonotype was recorded a few times. The V call is TRBV27, the J call TRBJ2-7, with D perhaps matching TRBD2 (5 bases). Trimming took off 8 bases at V and 1 base at J, with 24 bases between the two ends. Germline lookup yields CDR1 MNHEY and CDR2 SMNVEV (reference sequence). The CDR3 has 17 residues. CDR3 in amino acids: CASSEQDRLQISYEQYF. The CDR3 nucleotides are TGTGCCAGCTCGGAGCAGGACCGACTACAAATTTCCTACGAGCAGTACTTC.

The DNA of the CDR3 is TGCAGCGCCACAAAACAGGTCACCGGGGAGCTGTTTTTT. It is translated as CSATKQVTGELFF. The rearrangement uses TRBV29-1 and TRBJ2-2, with D maybe TRBD1 (5 bases). Per the germline V gene, CDR1 is SQVTM and CDR2 is ANQGSEA. CDR3 length: 13 residues. V lost 7 bases to trimming and J lost 4 bases, with 13 bases between them.

By sample share, this clonotype is medium-sized. The chain carries TRBV7-8 and TRBJ2-1; D is ambiguous. Germline CDR1 SGHVS, CDR2 FQNEAQ. The V and J ends lost 5 bases and 5 bases respectively, with 1 base between them. This CDR3 has 10 residues. The CDR3 sequence: CASSHNEQFF. CDR3 nucleotides: TGTGCCAGCAGCCACAATGAGCAGTTCTTC. Combining the CDR3 with reference TRBV7-8 and TRBJ2-1 gives the whole variable domain GAGVSQSPRYKVAKRGQDVALRCDPISGHVSLFWYQQALGQGPEFLTYFQNEAQLDKSGLPSDRFFAERPEGSVSTLKIQRTQQEDSAVYLCASSHNEQFFGPGTRLTVL.

The J gene is TRBJ2-2, the V gene TRBV29-1; D gene ambiguous. CDR3 size: 12 residues. Germline V gene data show CDR1 as SQVTM and CDR2 as ANQGSEA. Trimming removed 5 bases at V and 4 bases at J, with 8 bases between. This CDR3 reads CSVSRSTGELFF. The CDR3 DNA reads as TGCAGCGTTAGTCGCAGCACCGGGGAGCTGTTTTTT.

This clonotype was counted many times. This rearrangement joins TRBV4-1 to TRBJ1-2; D unresolved. The V end lost 4 bases, the J end lost 4 bases, and 13 bases lay between the germline ends. There are 14 residues in the CDR3. Germline V CDR1 and CDR2: MGHRA, YSYEKL. The CDR3 protein is CASSRQDSRYGYTF. CDR3 DNA: TGCGCCAGCAGCCGTCAGGATTCTCGCTATGGCTACACCTTC.

This clonotype has only a few counts. The chain combines TRBV28 with TRBJ1-1; TRBD1 might be the D (5 bases). This CDR3 comprises 13 residues. V shed 2 bases and J shed 8 bases, with 12 bases lying between them. Germline values: CDR1 MDHEN, CDR2 SYDVKM. The CDR3: CASSLVRGGEAFF. For the CDR3, the DNA is TGTGCCAGCAGTTTAGTGAGGGGCGGGGAAGCTTTCTTT.

The chain carries TRBV12-3 or TRBV12-4 and TRBJ1-2; D remains unclear. Trimming removed 5 bases at V and 1 base at J, with 8 bases between. The CDR3 contains 13 residues. The CDR3 bases are TGTGCCAGCAGTCTCGTTCGTAACTATGGCTACACCTTC. It translates to CASSLVRNYGYTF.

The genes are TRBV2 and TRBJ2-1; 7 bases fit TRBD1. Germline values: CDR1 SNHLY, CDR2 FYNNEI. This CDR3 has 16 amino acids. The trim removed 6 bases at V and 6 bases at J, leaving 14 bases unmatched. This CDR3 is CASRKGVQGKGNEQFF. CDR3 sequence (DNA): TGTGCCAGCAGAAAAGGGGTACAGGGGAAGGGCAATGAGCAGTTCTTC.

The sample holds a few counts of this clonotype. The V call is TRBV5-1, the J call TRBJ1-1; D possibly corresponds to TRBD1 (5 bases). The V end was cut by 4 bases, the J end by 11 bases, with 18 bases between. This CDR3 comprises 13 residues. The germline V gene encodes CDR1 SGHRS and CDR2 YFSETQ. The CDR3, as DNA: TGCGCCAGCAGCCCGATCCACCAGGAGGGGGCTTTCTTT. Amino acids: CASSPIHQEGAFF.

As to this clonotype: A read error may be the cause here, since a much bigger clone is one base away. The chain combines TRBV7-7 with TRBJ1-1, with no clear D. The germline gives CDR1 SSHAT, CDR2 FNYEAQ (reference sequence). The CDR3 length is 13 residues. CDR3 coding DNA: TGTGTCAGCAGCTTAGATGTTAACACTGAAGCTTTCTTT. Its protein is CVSSLDVNTEAFF.

V is TRBV4-2 and J is TRBJ2-2, with D tentatively TRBD1 or TRBD2 (5 bases each). Trimming left V 1 base short and J 3 bases short, with 6 bases between. CDR3 length equals 14 residues. Germline CDR1 is LGHNA and CDR2 is YNFKEQ. CDR3 coding DNA: TGTGCCAGCAGCCAAGGAGGGGACACCGGGGAGCTGTTTTTT. Protein product: CASSQGGDTGELFF.

This clonotype was found many times. This rearrangement joins TRBV4-2 to TRBJ1-3; D is unclear. Trimming left V 2 bases short and J 0 bases short, with 11 bases between. This CDR3 comprises 16 residues. Germline-derived CDR1 and CDR2 are LGHNA and YNFKEQ. DNA for the CDR3: TGTGCCAGCAGCCAAACGACGATTGACTCTGGAAACACCATATATTTT. Amino acids: CASSQTTIDSGNTIYF.

This sequence joins TRBV19 and TRBJ2-1, with 9 bases aligning to TRBD1. CDR3 length equals 15 residues. Germline CDR1 LNHDA, CDR2 SQIVND (reference sequence). With 4 bases clipped from V and 4 bases from J, the junction kept 5 bases outside the gene matches. In nucleotides, the CDR3 is TGTGCCAGTAGTAGGGGGACAGGGCCTTACAATGAGCAGTTCTTC. It is translated as CASSRGTGPYNEQFF. The whole variable domain, remainder taken from reference TRBV19 and TRBJ2-1, is DGGITQSPKYLFRKEGQNVTLSCEQNLNHDAMYWYRQDPGQGLRLIYYSQIVNDFQKGDIAEGYSVSREKKESFPLTVTSAQKNPTAFYLCASSRGTGPYNEQFFGPGTRLTVL.

A note on this clonotype: This may arise from a read error, as a much more abundant clone is one base away. The chain combines TRBV20-1 with TRBJ2-3; 7 positions match TRBD2. Germline V CDR1 and CDR2: DFQATT, SNEGSKA (reference sequence). V lost 6 bases to trimming and J lost 1 base; unmatched junction nucleotides: 19. This CDR3 contains 18 residues. The CDR3 loop reads CSARTGAGWPAGTDTQYF. The CDR3 coding sequence is TGCAGTGCAAGGACTGGAGCGGGGTGGCCCGCCGGCACAGATACGCAGTATTTT.

This clonotype was found a few times. This chain links TRBV30 with TRBJ2-1; possibly TRBD2 for D (6 bases). V lost 3 bases and J lost 4, with 13 bases in between. CDR1 and CDR2 (germline): GTSNPN, SVGIG (reference sequence). The CDR3 has 14 amino acids. CDR3 protein: CAWRAPRGYNEQFF. The DNA for the CDR3 is TGTGCCTGGAGGGCCCCCCGGGGGTACAATGAGCAGTTCTTC.

The chain has TRBV28 and TRBJ2-2, with D tentatively TRBD1 (5 bases). With 10 bases removed from V and 10 bases from J, the gap between germline ends came to 13 bases. The CDR3 has 11 residues. Germline lookup yields CDR1 MDHEN and CDR2 SYDVKM. CDR3 sequence reads: CATLSRVELFF. The CDR3 nucleotides are TGTGCCACCTTGTCCAGGGTGGAGCTGTTTTTT.

The rearrangement uses TRBV9 and TRBJ1-3; 10 bases match TRBD1. CDR3 length: 16 residues. Germline trimming cut 0 bases from V and 2 bases from J; bases unmatched to any gene: 2. From germline, CDR1 is SGDLS and CDR2 YYNGEE. The CDR3 loop reads CASSVGGTGAGNTIYF. The CDR3 DNA reads as TGTGCCAGCAGCGTAGGCGGGACAGGGGCTGGAAACACCATATATTTT.

The J gene is TRBJ2-1, the V gene TRBV29-1; 7 positions match TRBD1. Germline values: CDR1 SQVTM, CDR2 ANQGSEA. CDR3 length equals 14 residues. J was trimmed by 8 bases and V by 4 bases; bases with no gene match: 11. The chain's CDR3 is CSVAPTGTGYEQFF. CDR3 in DNA: TGCAGCGTTGCTCCGACAGGGACGGGATATGAGCAGTTCTTC.

This clonotype was counted between two and nine times. The V gene is TRBV6-1, the J gene TRBJ2-1, with TRBD1 matching 8 bases. Losses at the gene ends were 6 bases for V and 0 bases for J; bases not matched to a gene: 7. Germline CDR1 MNHNS, CDR2 SASEGT. There are 16 residues in the CDR3. The CDR3 loop is CASSQTGVFSYNEQFF. In DNA form, the CDR3 reads TGTGCCAGCAGCCAGACAGGGGTTTTCTCCTACAATGAGCAGTTCTTC.

This chain uses TRBV5-1 with TRBJ2-5, with no clear D. Germline lookup yields CDR1 SGHRS and CDR2 YFSETQ. CDR3 size: 15 residues. Trimming left V 0 bases short and J 1 base short, with 10 bases between. CDR3 DNA: TGCGCCAGCAGCTTGGCCGTTGGTACCCAAGAGACCCAGTACTTC. Its protein product is CASSLAVGTQETQYF.

V is TRBV15 and J is TRBJ2-7; possibly TRBD2 for D (5 bases). The CDR3 has 18 residues. CDR1 and CDR2 from the germline V gene are LNHNV and YYDKDF (reference sequence). Between the trimmed V and J ends, which lost 0 bases and 3 bases, there was a span of 21 bases. Here the CDR3 DNA reads TGTGCCACCAGCAGAGACCGCTTAGGGAAGGGAGCGATCTACGAGCAGTACTTC. It encodes CATSRDRLGKGAIYEQYF.